A single TCR beta chain is shown here with its context. This record comes from a study of cytomegalovirus exposure and HLA in healthy donors. Germline V lookup: CDR1 LNHDA, CDR2 SQIVND (reference sequence). Trimming removed 6 bases from V and 2 bases from J; junction bases left unmatched: 7. The CDR3 is 16 amino acids. This table comes from immunoSEQ multiplex PCR, and its TCRdb copy is limited to in-frame clones, with some not included. The top ten clones hold less than 5.5% of a sample with 130,000 to 150,000 clones, approximately 90% of them seen once. The rearrangement links TRBV19 to TRBJ1-5; 10 bases match TRBD1. The sequenced sample consisted of PBMCs. The receptor comes from a man aged 18 to 29 in good health and CMV-seropositive. The CDR3 protein is CASRSGTGVGNQPQHF. The CDR3 DNA is TGTGCCAGTAGGTCCGGGACAGGGGTTGGCAATCAGCCCCAGCATTTT.